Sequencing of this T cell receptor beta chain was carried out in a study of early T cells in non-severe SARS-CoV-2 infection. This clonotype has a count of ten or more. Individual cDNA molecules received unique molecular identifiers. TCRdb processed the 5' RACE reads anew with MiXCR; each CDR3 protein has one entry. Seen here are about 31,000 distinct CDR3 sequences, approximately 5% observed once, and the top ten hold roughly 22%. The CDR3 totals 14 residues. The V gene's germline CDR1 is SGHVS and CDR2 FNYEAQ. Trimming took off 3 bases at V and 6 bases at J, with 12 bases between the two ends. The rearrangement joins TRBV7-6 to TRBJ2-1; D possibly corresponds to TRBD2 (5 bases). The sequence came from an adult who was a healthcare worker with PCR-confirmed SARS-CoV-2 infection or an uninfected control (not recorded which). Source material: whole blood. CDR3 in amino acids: CASSLASGGNEQFF. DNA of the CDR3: TGTGCCAGCAGCTTGGCTAGTGGAGGCAATGAGCAGTTCTTC.